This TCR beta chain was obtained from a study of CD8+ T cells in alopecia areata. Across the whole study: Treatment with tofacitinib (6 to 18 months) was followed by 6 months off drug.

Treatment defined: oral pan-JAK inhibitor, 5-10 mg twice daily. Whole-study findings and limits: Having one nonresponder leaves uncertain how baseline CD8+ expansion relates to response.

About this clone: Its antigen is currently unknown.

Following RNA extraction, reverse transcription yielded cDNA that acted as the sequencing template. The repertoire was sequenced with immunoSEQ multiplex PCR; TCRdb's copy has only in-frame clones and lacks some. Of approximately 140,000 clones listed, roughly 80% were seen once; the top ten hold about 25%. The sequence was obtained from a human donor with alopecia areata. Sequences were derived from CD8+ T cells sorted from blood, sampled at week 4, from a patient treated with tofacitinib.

The CDR3 DNA reads TGTGCCAGCAGCTTATCCTTGGGAGGTGAAGCTTTCTTT. Translation: CASSLSLGGEAFF. The rearrangement joins TRBV7-9 to TRBJ1-1, with D uncertain. From germline, CDR1 is SEHNR and CDR2 FQNEAQ (reference sequence). The V gene lost 2 bases and the J gene lost 7 bases, with 11 bases spanning the gap. CDR3 length equals 13 residues.